The present TCR beta chain was sequenced within a study of blood T cell repertoires in COVID-19. Study-wide context: Italy, Spain and the United States were the sources of the convalescent and acute COVID-19 samples.

Individuals drawn from approximately 22 US areas were about 18 to 95 years old. Participant reports of clinical history set cohort assignment. The CDR3 is 15 amino acids. J lost 5 bases, V lost 2 bases, and 6 bases had no gene match. The germline V gene has CDR1 KGHSH and CDR2 LQKENI. Generated by immunoSEQ multiplex PCR, the TCRdb table keeps only in-frame clones and is missing some. In the table there are approximately 200,000 clones, 82% of which are singletons. V and J are TRBV18 and TRBJ1-1, with 9 bases aligning to TRBD1. Sequencing input: PBMCs or T cells enriched from blood (not recorded which). This sequence was found in a middle-aged man who had recovered from COVID-19. As DNA, the CDR3 is TGTGCCAGCTCACCATACCAGGACAGGGGAACTGAAGCTTTCTTT. It translates to CASSPYQDRGTEAFF.